These T cell receptor beta chains were read from a single sample in a study of blood T cell repertoires in COVID-19. The data were produced by immunoSEQ multiplex PCR, yet TCRdb's version contains in-frame clones alone and is incomplete. The table lists approximately 160,000 clones, roughly 86% of them singletons. The sample consisted of peripheral blood. Source of these receptors: a man in his sixties with COVID-19, enrolled during active disease. The conserved cysteine and the conserved F or W are not part of the CDR3 here. Size is stated for part of the rows, as once, few or many counts, or as a class when the clone is expanded.

V	J	size	CDR3
TRBV7-8	TRBJ1-1	.	ASSLRSLGQGETEAF
TRBV7-2	TRBJ1-4	.	ASSLSVSLTNEKLF
TRBV7-7	TRBJ2-5	.	ASSLAGERETQY
TRBV28	TRBJ2-1	once	ASSLGQFSYNEQF
TRBV7-2	TRBJ2-2	.	ASSLQSPPGELF
TRBV6-5	TRBJ2-6	.	ASTQASGGANVLT
TRBV5-8	TRBJ1-2	.	ASSWDSREGYT
TRBV7-6	TRBJ2-7	few	ASSLQVAGIYEQY
TRBV5-1	TRBJ2-6	.	ASSGTGDSGANVLT
TRBV6-2/TRBV6-3	TRBJ1-5	.	ASSAMDRGNQPQH
TRBV13	TRBJ2-3	.	ASSQVGALSTDTQY
TRBV20-1	TRBJ1-6	few	SASGGPNNSPLH
TRBV6-2/TRBV6-3	TRBJ2-7	.	ASSRGTDSYEQY
TRBV7-3	TRBJ2-2	.	ASSLKPGQYTGELF
TRBV29-1	TRBJ1-2	.	SVETDRGLYGYT
TRBV28	TRBJ1-4	.	ASQSPGEKLF
TRBV10-3	TRBJ2-5	once	AISDHLAETQY
TRBV5-5	TRBJ2-1	.	ASSLATSGVYNEQF
TRBV15	TRBJ1-4	.	ATSRDLPGGTNEKLF
TRBV6-5	TRBJ2-5	.	ASSRDRSKETQY